Each of the 12 T cell receptor beta chains below was sequenced from the same sample in a study of T cells after posttransplantation cyclophosphamide. The method was immunoSEQ multiplex PCR; TCRdb's version includes in-frame clones alone and lacks a portion of them. The record shows tens of thousands of clones for this sample, with no singletons present. Material: PBMCs. The receptors originated from a middle-aged man in good health, CMV-negative, and a related stem cell transplant donor.

This clone showed up many times. The V and J genes are TRBV2 and TRBJ2-5; maybe TRBD1 (6 bases). CDR3 length equals 13 residues. The V end was cut by 5 bases, the J end by 4 bases, with 11 bases between. Germline-derived CDR1 and CDR2 are SNHLY and FYNNEI. The CDR3 DNA is TGTGCCAGCAGTACACAGGGACGAGAGACCCAGTACTTC. This sequence encodes CASSTQGRETQYF.

Many counts were recorded for this clone. The chain employs TRBV28 and TRBJ1-5; no clear D. Per the germline V gene, CDR1 is MDHEN and CDR2 is SYDVKM. The CDR3 is 13 residues long. Trimming stripped 6 bases from V and 1 base from J, with 7 bases between. The CDR3 coding sequence is TGTGCCAGCAGCCCTACCAGCAATCAGCCCCAGCATTTT. Translated: CASSPTSNQPQHF. Full variable domain (outside the CDR3, taken from reference TRBV28 and TRBJ1-5): DVKVTQSSRYLVKRTGEKVFLECVQDMDHENMFWYRQDPGLGLRLIYFSYDVKMKEKGDIPEGYSVSREKKERFSLILESASTNQTSMYLCASSPTSNQPQHFGDGTRLSIL.

This clone occurred many times. The J gene is TRBJ1-5, the V gene TRBV6-1; weak D call: TRBD1 (5 bases). CDR1 is MNHNS and CDR2 is SASEGT in the germline V gene. The CDR3 sequence is 15 residues long. The V end was cut by 7 bases, the J end by 0 bases, with 13 bases between. DNA for the CDR3: TGTGCCAGCAAAATGGGGCAGGCTAGCAATCAGCCCCAGCATTTT. It specifies CASKMGQASNQPQHF.

This clone appeared many times. The chain couples TRBV5-6 to TRBJ1-2, with D tentatively TRBD1 (6 bases). Per the germline V gene, CDR1 is SGHDT and CDR2 is YYEEEE. The length of the CDR3 is 19 residues. The V end lost 0 bases, the J end lost 2 bases, and 23 bases lay between the germline ends. The CDR3 coding sequence is TGTGCCAGCAGCTTGGTAGGGGGGGGGACACAACAACGAAACTATGGCTACACCTTC. This encodes CASSLVGGGTQQRNYGYTF. Supplemented by reference TRBV5-6 and TRBJ1-2, the full variable domain reads DAGVTQSPTHLIKTRGQQVTLRCSPKSGHDTVSWYQQALGQGPQFIFQYYEEEERQRGNFPDRFSGHQFPNYSSELNVNALLLGDSALYLCASSLVGGGTQQRNYGYTFGSGTRLTVV.

The chain is built from TRBV30 and TRBJ1-5; 9 bases map to TRBD1. CDR1 is GTSNPN and CDR2 is SVGIG in the germline V gene (reference sequence). V lost 4 bases, J lost 2 bases, and 6 bases stayed unmatched. The CDR3 is made up of 15 amino acids. CDR3 sequence reads: CAWTGQGGGNQPQHF. CDR3 DNA: TGTGCCTGGACGGGACAGGGAGGGGGCAATCAGCCCCAGCATTTT. The full variable domain, rest sourced from reference TRBV30 and TRBJ1-5, is SQTIHQWPATLVQPVGSPLSLECTVEGTSNPNLYWYRQAAGRGLQLLFYSVGIGQISSEVPQNLSASRPQDRQFILSSKKLLLSDSGFYLCAWTGQGGGNQPQHFGDGTRLSIL.

This clone was found many times. This chain links TRBV21-1 with TRBJ2-3; the table names TRBD2, a call not compared with the DNA. TRBV21-1 is a pseudogene segment. The CDR3 length is 16 residues. CDR3 DNA sequence: TGTGCCAGCAGCACCAACAGCGGGAGTTTGGAAGATACGCAGTATTTT. The encoded protein is CASSTNSGSLEDTQYF.

This clone was recorded at least ten times. The chain combines TRBV2 with TRBJ2-7; 7 nucleotides agree with TRBD1. J gave up 7 bases and V 7 bases, and 13 bases lay outside the gene matches. There are 14 residues in the CDR3. Germline V CDR1 and CDR2: SNHLY, FYNNEI. The CDR3 is CASKEIASRGEQYF. CDR3 sequence (DNA): TGTGCCAGCAAGGAGATAGCGTCCAGGGGGGAGCAGTACTTC.

This clone was seen many times. The J gene is TRBJ1-1, the V gene TRBV5-1; 10 bases agree with TRBD1. The germline CDR1 and CDR2 sequences are SGHRS and YFSETQ. The CDR3 sequence is 15 residues long. Unmatched junction bases numbered 5, after V lost 4 bases and J lost 2 bases. For the CDR3, the DNA is TGCGCCAGCAGCACATGGGACAGGGGAAACACTGAAGCTTTCTTT. Encoded protein: CASSTWDRGNTEAFF. Full variable domain (outside the CDR3, taken from reference TRBV5-1 and TRBJ1-1): KAGVTQTPRYLIKTRGQQVTLSCSPISGHRSVSWYQQTPGQGLQFLFEYFSETQRNKGNFPGRFSGRQFSNSRSEMNVSTLELGDSALYLCASSTWDRGNTEAFFGQGTRLTVV.

In its sample, this clone was seen many times. The V gene is TRBV6-5, the J gene TRBJ1-2, with D possibly matching TRBD1 (6 bases). CDR1 is MNHEY, CDR2 SVGAGI, per germline. The CDR3 totals 14 residues. V lost 6 bases and J 5 bases, leaving 16 bases between the germline ends. DNA of the CDR3: TGTGCCAGCAGCGAGAGGGGGAATGAGTATGGCTACACCTTC. Residues: CASSERGNEYGYTF.

This clone has ten or more counts. The chain links TRBV19 to TRBJ2-2; the D is unclear. The germline gives CDR1 LNHDA, CDR2 SQIVND (reference sequence). Trimming took 6 bases from V and 6 from J, leaving 29 bases between them. The length of the CDR3 is 19 residues. The chain's CDR3 is CASSTPLIGRVWRAGELFF. The CDR3 bases are TGTGCCAGTAGCACCCCCCTCATCGGTAGAGTGTGGAGAGCCGGGGAGCTGTTTTTT.

This clone was detected many times. The chain links TRBV19 to TRBJ1-5; the D gene is possibly TRBD1 (5 bases). This CDR3 has 16 amino acids. Deletions cut 7 bases from V and 2 bases from J, with 18 bases between. CDR1 and CDR2 (germline): LNHDA, SQIVND (reference sequence). The CDR3 region is CASTSMGGTRNQPQHF. DNA of the CDR3: TGTGCCAGTACATCTATGGGGGGGACTCGCAATCAGCCCCAGCATTTT.

This clone was seen at least ten times. This rearrangement joins TRBV30 to TRBJ1-5; D possibly corresponds to TRBD1 (6 bases). The CDR3 sequence is 14 residues long. Germline assignment: CDR1 GTSNPN and CDR2 SVGIG (reference sequence). V was pared by 0 bases and J by 6 bases, with 12 bases between. The CDR3 here is CAWSVGDNGQPQHF. The CDR3 DNA is TGTGCCTGGAGTGTAGGGGACAACGGTCAGCCCCAGCATTTT. The variable domain in full, completed from reference TRBV30 and TRBJ1-5, reads SQTIHQWPATLVQPVGSPLSLECTVEGTSNPNLYWYRQAAGRGLQLLFYSVGIGQISSEVPQNLSASRPQDRQFILSSKKLLLSDSGFYLCAWSVGDNGQPQHFGDGTRLSIL.